The T cell receptor (beta chain) described here comes from a study of T cell responses to AZD1222 COVID-19 vaccine. Study-wide results and caveats: Clonal diversity was possibly underestimated; the donors were predominantly white British and more often female.

Assay used: immunoSEQ multiplex PCR; TCRdb lists only in-frame clones, some missing. There are some 190,000 clones in the sample; around 90% occur only once, and approximately 1.9% lies in the top ten. This clone was seen once. Its target is unknown. The CDR3 runs to 13 residues. Trimming removed 6 bases from V and 4 bases from J, with 13 bases in between. Germline V gene sequence: CDR1 SGHRS, CDR2 YFSETQ. The sequence derives from an adult who received the AZD1222 COVID-19 vaccine. The rearrangement links TRBV5-1 to TRBJ2-5; the D is unclear. The sample consisted of peripheral blood, taken 28 days after the second AZD1222 dose. The CDR3 here is CASMRQVTETQYF. CDR3 coding DNA: TGCGCCAGCATGCGACAAGTAACAGAGACCCAGTACTTC.